The rows below give T cell receptor beta chains drawn from one sample of a study of shared clonotypes between healthy human individuals. Libraries were prepared by immunoSEQ multiplex PCR; TCRdb keeps only in-frame clonotypes and omits some of them. Seen here are a few million clones, 85% to 95% observed once, and the top ten hold 0.37%. The sample comprised naive CD4+ T cells from PBMCs. These TCRs come from a young man in good health. Some clones in this sample may be carry-over from other donors' samples. The CDR3 runs from the conserved cysteine through the conserved F or W. Each record gives: J gene, V gene, D gene, clone size, CDR3 DNA, CDR3 protein. D genes are given only for firm matches. Only part of the rows carry a size: once, few, many, or a class if the clone is expanded.

TRBJ2-4 | TRBV28 | NA | NA | TGTGCCAGCAGTAAACTAGCCAAAAACATTCAGTACTTC | CASSKLAKNIQYF
TRBJ2-4 | TRBV11-2 | TRBD2 | NA | TGTGCCAGCAGCCCAATAGCGGGAGGGGACATTCAGTACTTC | CASSPIAGGDIQYF
TRBJ1-2 | TRBV7-9 | NA | NA | TGTGCCAGCAGCTTATTTAAGCCTTCAGGGCAGGGGAATGGCTACACCTTC | CASSLFKPSGQGNGYTF
TRBJ2-5 | TRBV7-2 | TRBD2 | NA | TGTGCCAGCAGCCCAAGACTAGCGCGGGGGGTCCAGTACTTC | CASSPRLARGVQYF
TRBJ2-1 | TRBV6-1 | TRBD1 | NA | TGTGCCAGCAGCCACGGGACAGGGGCGGAGAATGAGCAGTTCTTC | CASSHGTGAENEQFF
TRBJ2-2 | TRBV2 | NA | NA | TGTGCCAGCAGTGAAGGGTACACCGGGGAGCTGTTTTTT | CASSEGYTGELFF
TRBJ2-1 | TRBV2 | NA | NA | TGTGCCAGCAGTGACTGGACCAGCTCCTACAATGAGCAGTTCTTC | CASSDWTSSYNEQFF
TRBJ1-2 | TRBV27 | NA | NA | TGTGCCAGCAGTTTCCGGGCGGGCTATGGCTACACCTTC | CASSFRAGYGYTF
TRBJ1-1 | TRBV30 | NA | few | TGTGCCTGGAGTCCGGGAGCGAACACTGAAGCTTTCTTT | CAWSPGANTEAFF
TRBJ2-3 | TRBV28 | TRBD1 | once | TGTGCCAGCACCCTATCCCGGACAGGCCTTAGCACAGATACGCAGTATTTT | CASTLSRTGLSTDTQYF
TRBJ1-5 | TRBV28 | NA | NA | TGTGCCAGCAGTTTACCCCTCTCGGACAGTTTCAATCAGCCCCAGCATTTT | CASSLPLSDSFNQPQHF
TRBJ2-5 | TRBV9 | TRBD2 | NA | TGTGCCAGCAGCCCAGATAGCGGACTAGGTGGGGAGACCCAGTACTTC | CASSPDSGLGGETQYF
TRBJ1-1 | TRBV28 | NA | few | TGTGCCAGCAGTCTAGCAGGGCTGGTAGCTTTCTTT | CASSLAGLVAFF
TRBJ1-1 | TRBV11-2 | TRBD1 | NA | TGTGCCAGCAGCGAAAACAGGGGGCGTCTTCTGATGAACACTGAAGCTTTCTTT | CASSENRGRLLMNTEAFF
TRBJ1-6 | TRBV6-5 | NA | NA | TGTGCCAGCAGTTACCTGAATAATTCACCCCTCCACTTT | CASSYLNNSPLHF
TRBJ2-5 | TRBV7-2 | NA | NA | TGTGCCAGCAGCTTCGCTCCCAGGACCCCCCAAGAGACCCAGTACTTC | CASSFAPRTPQETQYF
TRBJ2-7 | TRBV7-2 | TRBD2 | NA | TGTGCCAGCAGCCGGATGGGACTAGCGGCGTACGAGCAGTACTTC | CASSRMGLAAYEQYF
TRBJ2-3 | TRBV7-8 | TRBD2 | NA | TGTGCCAGCAGCTTAGCAAAGGGATTTGGGGCGGGAGTGGTTTATACGCAGTATTTT | CASSLAKGFGAGVVYTQYF
TRBJ2-7 | TRBV5-1 | TRBD2 | NA | TGCGCCAGCACCCCCTTTAGCGGGAGTAGAACCTACGAGCAGTACTTC | CASTPFSGSRTYEQYF
TRBJ2-7 | TRBV29-1 | NA | NA | TGCAGCGTTGGGGACACCGCCTACGAGCAGTACTTC | CSVGDTAYEQYF
TRBJ1-5 | TRBV28 | TRBD1 | once | TGTGCCAGCAGAGGGGGACAGGGGGTGGGCCAGCCCCAGCATTTT | CASRGGQGVGQPQHF
TRBJ2-7 | TRBV28 | TRBD1 | NA | TGTGCCACCCGGAAGACAGGGGGAACCTACGAGCAGTACTTC | CATRKTGGTYEQYF
TRBJ2-5 | TRBV7-9 | TRBD2 | NA | TGTGCCAGCAACCCTACCCCGGCTAGCGGGAGGGAGACCCAGTACTTC | CASNPTPASGRETQYF
TRBJ1-1 | TRBV28 | NA | NA | TGTGCCAGCAGCGTGGACGTACGTATGAACACTGAAGCTTTCTTT | CASSVDVRMNTEAFF
TRBJ2-7 | TRBV5-5 | NA | once | TGTGCCAGCAGCTTGGGACTCGCCCCGACGATCGGTGGGTTCTACGAGCAGTACTTC | CASSLGLAPTIGGFYEQYF
TRBJ1-1 | TRBV4-1 | NA | NA | TGCGCCAGCAGCCCGCTAGGTAGGACCTCAGCTTTCTTT | CASSPLGRTSAFF
TRBJ1-1 | TRBV7-9 | TRBD1 | NA | TGTGCCACATTGGACAGGGGTAGGAACACTGAAGCTTTCTTT | CATLDRGRNTEAFF
TRBJ2-3 | TRBV11-3 | NA | once | TGTGCCAGCAGCCCCGGAGGAGCAGGAACGCAGTATTTT | CASSPGGAGTQYF
TRBJ1-1 | TRBV29-1 | TRBD1 | NA | TGCAGCGCTAGGGGACAGCTAAACACTGAAGCTTTCTTT | CSARGQLNTEAFF
TRBJ2-1 | TRBV29-1 | NA | NA | TGCAGCGTTGCGGACGGGAGACACAATGAGCAGTTCTTC | CSVADGRHNEQFF
TRBJ2-3 | TRBV11-2 | TRBD2 | NA | TGTGCCAGCAGCCCCACTAGCGGGACAGATACGCAGTATTTT | CASSPTSGTDTQYF
TRBJ2-1 | TRBV5-1 | NA | NA | TGCGCCAGCACGGACCCAAACTCGCCCAATGAGCAGTTCTTC | CASTDPNSPNEQFF
TRBJ2-7 | TRBV10-2 | NA | NA | TGCGCCAGCAGTGAGATAACGGTGAACTCCTACGAGCAGTACTTC | CASSEITVNSYEQYF
TRBJ1-1 | TRBV28 | NA | NA | TGTGCCAGCAGTTTTGTGGACACCCTCACTGAAGCTTTCTTT | CASSFVDTLTEAFF
TRBJ2-7 | TRBV4-1 | NA | NA | TGCGCCAGCAGCCAAGATCTGGCAGGGGAATCCTACGAGCAGTACTTC | CASSQDLAGESYEQYF
TRBJ1-1 | TRBV20-1 | NA | NA | TGCAGTGCCCGGGGAAACACTGAAGCTTTCTTT | CSARGNTEAFF
TRBJ2-7 | TRBV9 | NA | NA | TGTGCCAGCAGCGTAAAGGGTGTCGGGGAGCAGTACTTC | CASSVKGVGEQYF
TRBJ1-3 | TRBV7-9 | NA | few | TGTGCCAGCAGCTGGTCCGGGACAAACGGAAACACCATATATTTT | CASSWSGTNGNTIYF
TRBJ2-7 | TRBV10-3 | NA | NA | TGTGCCATCAGTGTGAGTCGGGACTCCTACGAGCAGTACTTC | CAISVSRDSYEQYF
TRBJ1-5 | TRBV28 | TRBD1 | NA | TGTGCCAGCAGCCCGACCGGACAGGGTAATCAGCCCCAGCATTTT | CASSPTGQGNQPQHF
TRBJ2-4 | TRBV27 | NA | NA | TGTGCCAGCAGTTTATTCGCAGTGGATATAGCCAAAAACATTCAGTACTTC | CASSLFAVDIAKNIQYF
TRBJ2-1 | TRBV7-9 | NA | NA | TGTGCCAGCAGCTTGGGCAGGGTGTCCTACAATGAGCAGTTCTTC | CASSLGRVSYNEQFF
TRBJ1-2 | TRBV11-2 | NA | NA | TGTGCCAGCAGCCCTCCGAGGGAAGCCGGGACACACACCTTC | CASSPPREAGTHTF
TRBJ2-2 | TRBV7-9 | NA | NA | TGTGCCAGCAGCATCCACACCGGGGAGCTGTTTTTT | CASSIHTGELFF
TRBJ2-5 | TRBV7-2 | NA | NA | TGTGCCAGCAGCTTAGGGCTTAGGGCCCATAAAGCGGCCCAGTACTTC | CASSLGLRAHKAAQYF
TRBJ2-7 | TRBV28 | TRBD2 | NA | TGTGCCAGCAGTGAGCTCCCCTCTGAAGTGTGGCGGGAGGGGTTCGACGAGCAGTACTTC | CASSELPSEVWREGFDEQYF
TRBJ2-7 | TRBV27 | NA | NA | TGTGCCAGCAGTTTAATCGGTCAGGGTAGCACCTACGAGCAGTACTTC | CASSLIGQGSTYEQYF
TRBJ2-2 | TRBV15 | TRBD2 | NA | TGTGCCACCGCGGGACTAGCGTCGCGGGCCGGGGAGCTGTTTTTT | CATAGLASRAGELFF
TRBJ2-1 | TRBV9 | TRBD2 | NA | TGTGCCAGCAGCGTAGATGGACTAGTTCGGAGTAGGCAGTTCTTC | CASSVDGLVRSRQFF
TRBJ1-4 | TRBV7-8 | TRBD1 | NA | TGTGCCAGCAGCCCAACAGGGGCGGGTGAAAAACTGTTTTTT | CASSPTGAGEKLFF
TRBJ2-1 | TRBV19 | NA | once | TGTGCCAGTAGTACCCAGGGACTGTACAATGAGCAGTTCTTC | CASSTQGLYNEQFF
TRBJ1-1 | TRBV5-1 | NA | NA | TGCGCCAGCAGCTGGGGTGGAACGGGGAACACTGAAGCTTTCTTT | CASSWGGTGNTEAFF
TRBJ1-1 | TRBV5-5 | NA | NA | TGTGCCAGCAGCTTAAAAGGGTCTGGCACTGAAGCTTTCTTT | CASSLKGSGTEAFF
TRBJ2-7 | TRBV7-2 | TRBD1 | NA | TGTGCCAGCAGCGGAGACAGGGGGCGAGGGGTCTACGAGCAGTACTTC | CASSGDRGRGVYEQYF
TRBJ1-5 | TRBV4-1 | TRBD1 | once | TGCGCCAGCAGCCACACAGGGGCCGGTGGCAATCAGCCCCAGCATTTT | CASSHTGAGGNQPQHF